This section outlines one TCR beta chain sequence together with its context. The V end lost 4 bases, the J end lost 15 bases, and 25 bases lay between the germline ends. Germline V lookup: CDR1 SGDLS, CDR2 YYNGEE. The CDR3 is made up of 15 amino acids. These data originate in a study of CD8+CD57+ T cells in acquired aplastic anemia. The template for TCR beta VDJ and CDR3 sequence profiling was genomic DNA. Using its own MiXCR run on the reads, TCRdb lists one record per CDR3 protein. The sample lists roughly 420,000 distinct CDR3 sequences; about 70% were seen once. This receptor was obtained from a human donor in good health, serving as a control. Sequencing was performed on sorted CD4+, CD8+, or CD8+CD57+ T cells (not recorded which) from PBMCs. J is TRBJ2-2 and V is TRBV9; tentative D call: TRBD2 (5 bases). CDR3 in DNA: TGTGCCAGCAGCCAAGTCCCGCTAGCAATCGGGGAAGTGTTTTTT. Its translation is CASSQVPLAIGEVFF.